This T cell receptor beta chain was recorded in a study of OX40 agonist ivuxolimab in advanced cancers. Using immunoSEQ multiplex PCR, the repertoire was profiled, and TCRdb retains in-frame clones only, with some absent. The top ten clones hold roughly 0.38% of a sample with fewer than 85,000 clones, roughly 90% of them seen once. CDR1 LNHDA and CDR2 SQIVND come from the germline V gene (reference sequence). The CDR3 consists of 14 residues. V was trimmed by 1 base and J by 1 base, leaving 6 bases between them. The source is an adult with an advanced solid tumor such as melanoma, head and neck, liver or kidney cancer. Sample: CD4+ or CD8+ T cells sorted from blood, taken in a trial of the OX40 agonist ivuxolimab. The chain links TRBV19 to TRBJ2-3; D call uncertain. DNA of the CDR3: TGTGCCAGTAGTATAGGACGCGGCACAGATACGCAGTATTTT. Translated: CASSIGRGTDTQYF.